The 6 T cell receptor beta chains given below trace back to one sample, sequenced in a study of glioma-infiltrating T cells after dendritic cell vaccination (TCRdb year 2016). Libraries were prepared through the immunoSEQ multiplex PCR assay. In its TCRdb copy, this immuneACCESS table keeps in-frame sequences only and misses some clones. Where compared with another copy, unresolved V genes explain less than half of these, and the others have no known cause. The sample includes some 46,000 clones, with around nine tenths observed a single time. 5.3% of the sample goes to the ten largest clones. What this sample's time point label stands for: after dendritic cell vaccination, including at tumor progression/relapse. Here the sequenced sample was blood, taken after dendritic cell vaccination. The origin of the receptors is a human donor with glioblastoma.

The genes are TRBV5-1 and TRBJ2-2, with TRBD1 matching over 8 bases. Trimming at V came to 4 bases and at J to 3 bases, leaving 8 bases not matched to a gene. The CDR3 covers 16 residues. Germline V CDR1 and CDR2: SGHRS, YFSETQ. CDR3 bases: TGCGCCAGCAGCAGAACCCGGGACAGGTACACCGGGGAGCTGTTTTTT. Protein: CASSRTRDRYTGELFF. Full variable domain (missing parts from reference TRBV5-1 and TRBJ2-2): KAGVTQTPRYLIKTRGQQVTLSCSPISGHRSVSWYQQTPGQGLQFLFEYFSETQRNKGNFPGRFSGRQFSNSRSEMNVSTLELGDSALYLCASSRTRDRYTGELFFGEGSRLTVL.

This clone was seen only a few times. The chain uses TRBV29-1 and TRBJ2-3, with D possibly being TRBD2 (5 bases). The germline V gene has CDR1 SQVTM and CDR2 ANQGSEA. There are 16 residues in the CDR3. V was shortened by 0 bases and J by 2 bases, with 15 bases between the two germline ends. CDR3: CSVEDWGELATDTQYF. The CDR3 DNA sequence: TGCAGCGTTGAAGATTGGGGAGAGTTGGCCACAGATACGCAGTATTTT.

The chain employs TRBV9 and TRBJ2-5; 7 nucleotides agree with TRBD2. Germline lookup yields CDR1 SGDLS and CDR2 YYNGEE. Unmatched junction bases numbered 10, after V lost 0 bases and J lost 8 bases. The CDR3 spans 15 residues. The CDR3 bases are TGTGCCAGCAGCGTAGGAGGGACTACGGGTGAAACCCAGTACTTC. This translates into CASSVGGTTGETQYF.

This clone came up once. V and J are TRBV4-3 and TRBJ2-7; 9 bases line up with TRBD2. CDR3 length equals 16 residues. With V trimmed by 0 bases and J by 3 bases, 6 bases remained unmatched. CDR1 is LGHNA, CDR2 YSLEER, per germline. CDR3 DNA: TGCGCCAGCAGCCAAGATCTGACTAGCGGTAACTACGAGCAGTACTTC. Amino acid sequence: CASSQDLTSGNYEQYF.

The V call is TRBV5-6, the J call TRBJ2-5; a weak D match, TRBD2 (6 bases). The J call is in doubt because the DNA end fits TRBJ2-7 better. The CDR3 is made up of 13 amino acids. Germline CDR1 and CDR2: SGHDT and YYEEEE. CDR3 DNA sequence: TGTGCCAGCAACCGGGAGTCGTCCTACGAGCAGTACTTC. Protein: CASNRESSYEQYF.

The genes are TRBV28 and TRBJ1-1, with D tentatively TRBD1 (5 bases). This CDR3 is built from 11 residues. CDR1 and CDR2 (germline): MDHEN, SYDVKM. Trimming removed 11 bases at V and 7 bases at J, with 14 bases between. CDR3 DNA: TGTGCCGCCGGGGGGATCGGTGAAGCTTTCTTT. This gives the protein CAAGGIGEAFF.